Listed below are T cell receptor beta chains from one sample, sequenced in a study of cytomegalovirus exposure and HLA in healthy donors. Profiled with immunoSEQ multiplex PCR; TCRdb holds only in-frame clones, not every one. The profile shows about 180,000 clones, about 77% of them singletons. Sequencing was done on a sample of PBMCs. The receptors derive from a woman in her 30s in good health and CMV-seropositive. Both conserved end residues are part of each CDR3. The D gene is left open where the match is weak. Rows give clone size only sometimes, using once, few, many, or a class for an expanded clone.

>-|-|TRBJ1-6|TRBV6-6
TGTGCCAGCAGGCTTCTGAGCTCCTATAATTCACCCCTCCACTTT
CASRLLSSYNSPLHF
>-|TRBD1|TRBJ2-7|TRBV7-9
TGTGCCAGCAGCAAACAGGGGGCTAGCTCCTACGAGCAGTACTTC
CASSKQGASSYEQYF
>-|-|TRBJ2-1|TRBV6-4
TGTGCCAGCAGATTCACAGGGAGCTCCTACAATGAGCAGTTCTTC
CASRFTGSSYNEQFF
>-|-|TRBJ2-7|TRBV9
TGTGCCAGCAGCGTAGGTGAGGGGGCGGGGGAGCAGTACTTC
CASSVGEGAGEQYF
>-|-|TRBJ1-1|TRBV7-2
TGTGCCAGCAGCTTTCAGTTGAACACTGAAGCTTTCTTT
CASSFQLNTEAFF
>few|-|TRBJ1-5|TRBV6-5
TGTGCCAGCAGCTTGGGGGGAAGTCAGCCCCAGCATTTT
CASSLGGSQPQHF
>once|-|TRBJ2-2|TRBV30
TGTGCCTGCCCTAGGGGCGGTACAAACACCGGGGAGCTGTTTTTT
CACPRGGTNTGELFF
>once|-|TRBJ1-2|TRBV7-9
TGTTCCAGCAGCTTAATACAGACCTTGGACTATGGCTACACCTTC
CSSSLIQTLDYGYTF
>-|-|TRBJ1-4|TRBV28
TGTGTCAGCAGCAGGGTGAATGAAAAACTGTTTTTT
CVSSRVNEKLFF
>-|-|TRBJ1-5|TRBV5-1
TGCGCCAGCAGCTTTGCGGGGGCGGACAATCAGCCCCAGCATTTT
CASSFAGADNQPQHF
>-|TRBD1|TRBJ1-2|TRBV28
TGTGCCAGCAGCTCGGGACAGGGGGTTAGTGGCTACACCTTC
CASSSGQGVSGYTF
>-|-|TRBJ2-7|TRBV25-1
TGTGCCAGCAGTGGGGGGACAACCGAGCAGTACTTC
CASSGGTTEQYF
>few|TRBD1|TRBJ1-2|TRBV5-1
TGCGCCAGCACCCTATACCAGGGGGCTCACGGCTACACCTTC
CASTLYQGAHGYTF
>-|TRBD2|TRBJ2-3|TRBV5-8
TGTGCCAGCAGCGGATTAGCGGGGGCCGAGGATACGCAGTATTTT
CASSGLAGAEDTQYF
>-|-|TRBJ1-2|TRBV4-2
TGTGCCAGCAGCCCGGACCCGGGGTTCAACTATGGCTACACCTTC
CASSPDPGFNYGYTF
>-|-|TRBJ2-7|TRBV11-2
TGTGCCAGCAGCAATGGCAGGGTCTACGAGCAGTACTTC
CASSNGRVYEQYF
>-|-|TRBJ2-1|TRBV30
TGTGCCTGGAGTGCCTCATCGGGTGTACCTTCCTACAATGAGCAGTTCTTC
CAWSASSGVPSYNEQFF
>-|-|TRBJ1-6|TRBV4-3
TGCGCCAGCAGCCGGAACAGGGATAGGGATTCACCCCTCCACTTT
CASSRNRDRDSPLHF
>once|-|TRBJ1-6|TRBV28
TGTGCCAGCGGACCCAGTTGGGGGGAAGGTCGATCACCCCTCCACTTT
CASGPSWGEGRSPLHF
>-|TRBD2|TRBJ2-1|TRBV10-3
TGTGCCATCAGGGGACTAGCGGGGGATGAGCAGTTCTTC
CAIRGLAGDEQFF
>-|-|TRBJ2-7|TRBV11-3
TGTGCCAGCAGCTTAGCCCCGCTCGGGAGAGGGATCTTCACCTACGAGCAGTACTTC
CASSLAPLGRGIFTYEQYF
>once|TRBD1|TRBJ1-1|TRBV27
TGTGCCAGCAGTTCCCTCGGACAGGGGGGAAAGAACACTGAAGCTTTCTTT
CASSSLGQGGKNTEAFF
>few|-|TRBJ2-7|TRBV7-2
TGTGCCAGCAGCCCCCGCGGAGACTACGAGCAGTACTTC
CASSPRGDYEQYF
>-|TRBD2|TRBJ2-1|TRBV5-6
TGTGCCAGCGAGCTGGCGGGGGGACTATTCCATGAGCAGTTCTTC
CASELAGGLFHEQFF
>once|-|TRBJ1-1|TRBV11-1
TGTGCCAGCAGCCTACAGGACCGGGCTTTCTTT
CASSLQDRAFF
>-|-|TRBJ1-4|TRBV18
TGTGCCAGCTCACCAGAATGGCCAGGTGATGAAAAACTGTTTTTT
CASSPEWPGDEKLFF
>-|TRBD1|TRBJ1-5|TRBV6-6
TGTGCCAGCAACGACAGGGTAAGCAATCAGCCCCAGCATTTT
CASNDRVSNQPQHF
>few|-|TRBJ2-7|TRBV5-6
TGTGCCAGCAGCTCTGTCTTGGGCTTCAGGGGTGGAGGCTACGAGCAGTACTTC
CASSSVLGFRGGGYEQYF
>-|-|TRBJ2-5|TRBV27
TGTGCCAGCAGCTCCTGGGCGGGGACCCCTCGAGAGACCCAGTACTTC
CASSSWAGTPRETQYF
>-|TRBD1|TRBJ1-5|TRBV28
TGTGCCAGCAGTCTTGAGGGGGCGCGACTGGATCAGCCCCAGCATTTT
CASSLEGARLDQPQHF
>once|-|TRBJ2-3|TRBV5-1
TGCGCCAGCAGCTTGGCAATAGCAGATACGCAGTATTTT
CASSLAIADTQYF
>-|TRBD2|TRBJ2-7|TRBV6-6
TGTGCCAGCAGTTCCTCCGGGACTACCCCCTGGGAGCAGTACTTC
CASSSSGTTPWEQYF
>-|TRBD1|TRBJ1-1|TRBV7-8
TGTGCCAGCACCCGGACAGGGGATACTGAAGCTTTCTTT
CASTRTGDTEAFF
>-|-|TRBJ1-3|TRBV11-3
TGTGCCAGCAGCCCGGGGGGGGGCCACTCTGGAAACACCATATATTTT
CASSPGGGHSGNTIYF
>-|TRBD1|TRBJ2-7|TRBV11-2
TGTGCCAGCAGCCCCAGACAGGGTGGTATCGAGCAGTACTTC
CASSPRQGGIEQYF
>few|-|TRBJ1-2|TRBV4-2
TGTGCCAGCAGCCAAGAGGAGTTGAGGTACACCTTC
CASSQEELRYTF
>-|-|TRBJ1-2|TRBV6-5
TGTGCCAGCAGTTACTCGACGGACAAGGGGGACTATGGCTACACCTTC
CASSYSTDKGDYGYTF
>-|-|TRBJ2-7|TRBV9
TGTGCCAGCAGCGTAGGTACTAATCCCTACGAGCAGTACTTC
CASSVGTNPYEQYF
>few|-|TRBJ2-5|TRBV5-1
TGCGCCAGCAGCCTACAAGAGACCCAGTACTTC
CASSLQETQYF
>few|-|TRBJ1-2|TRBV5-6
TGTGCCAGCAGCTTGGTGCCAGGGGAGCGCTATGGCTACACCTTC
CASSLVPGERYGYTF
>-|TRBD2|TRBJ2-1|TRBV7-9
TGTGCCAGCATCAACAGACCGGGAGGGGAGGATGAGCAGTTCTTC
CASINRPGGEDEQFF
>once|-|TRBJ2-2|TRBV9
TGTGCCAGCAGCCCCCAAAACACCGGGGAGCTGTTTTTT
CASSPQNTGELFF
>-|-|TRBJ2-3|TRBV2
TGTGCCAGCAGGCCCGTCGCATTGGGAGGTACGCAGTATTTT
CASRPVALGGTQYF
>-|-|TRBJ2-2|TRBV5-4
TGTGCCAGCAGCAGCGGTTATGGCAGGGGATGGTCGGCCGGGGAGCTGTTTTTT
CASSSGYGRGWSAGELFF
>-|-|TRBJ1-6|TRBV19
TGTGCCAGTAGTATATCGGCGGGAAGAAATTCACCCCTCCACTTT
CASSISAGRNSPLHF
>-|TRBD2|TRBJ2-1|TRBV4-2
TGTGCCAGCAGCCAGACTAGCGGGGGGTTGGGCAATGAGCAGTTCTTC
CASSQTSGGLGNEQFF
>-|TRBD2|TRBJ2-1|TRBV14
TGTGCCAGCAGCGAACGGACTAGCGGGGGTTTCAATGAGCAGTTCTTC
CASSERTSGGFNEQFF
>-|-|TRBJ1-2|TRBV6-1
TGTGCCAGCAGTCCCGAGGAAGGGAGAGGCTACACCTTC
CASSPEEGRGYTF
>-|-|TRBJ1-6|TRBV19
TGTGCCAGTAATACACAGGATTCACCCCTCCACTTT
CASNTQDSPLHF
>once|-|TRBJ1-5|TRBV6-6
TGTGCCAGCAGCCGGACAGAATATAGCAATCAGCCCCAGCATTTT
CASSRTEYSNQPQHF